This TCR beta chain was sequenced in a study of control samples from healthy donors and cancer patients. Germline CDR1 and CDR2: SGHKS and YYEKEE (reference sequence). V gave up 1 base and J gave up 7 bases, with 12 bases separating them. CDR3 length: 14 amino acids. Libraries were prepared by immunoSEQ multiplex PCR; TCRdb keeps only in-frame clonotypes and omits some of them. The sample carries under 150,000 clones, around nine tenths recorded once. The sequenced sample was PBMCs. The V gene is TRBV5-5, the J gene TRBJ1-5, with D possibly TRBD1 on 5 matching bases. This receptor was taken from a man aged 50 to 60 with head and neck cancer. The CDR3 coding sequence is TGTGCCAGCAGCTTGACCGGGGCGATGCAGCCCCAGCATTTT. It codes for CASSLTGAMQPQHF. The full variable domain, completed using reference TRBV5-5 and TRBJ1-5, is DAGVTQSPTHLIKTRGQQVTLRCSPISGHKSVSWYQQVLGQGPQFIFQYYEKEERGRGNFPDRFSARQFPNYSSELNVNALLLGDSALYLCASSLTGAMQPQHFGDGTRLSIL.